The present T cell receptor beta chain was sequenced within a study of blood T cell repertoires in COVID-19. Overall study context: COVID-19 samples from acute and convalescent phases originated in the United States, Italy and Spain. PBMCs, B-cell-depleted T cells, or T cells provided the cDNA or gDNA that made up the material.

In the original processing: Nucleated cell counts were estimated from reference gene primer amplification. Some clones are missing from TCRdb's copy, which holds only in-frame ones; the method was immunoSEQ multiplex PCR. That table supplies the V and J calls and clone size; D and trimming were determined from the DNA. The sample contains some 290,000 clones, 65% to 90% of which appear only once. CDR1 and CDR2 from the germline V gene are SGHDT and YYEEEE. CDR3 length: 16 amino acids. J gave up 3 bases and V 3 bases, and 8 bases lay outside the gene matches. The sample consisted of peripheral blood. The chain has TRBV5-6 and TRBJ2-1; 8 nucleotides agree with TRBD1. This sequence was found in a woman aged 55-69 years with active or convalescent COVID-19. The CDR3 here is CASSSDRGQVYNEQFF. The CDR3 bases are TGTGCCAGCAGCTCCGATCGGGGACAGGTCTACAATGAGCAGTTCTTC.